This T cell receptor (beta chain) came from a study of blood T cell repertoires in COVID-19. Measured with immunoSEQ multiplex PCR; TCRdb has only the in-frame clones, and not every one. The sample shows 120,000 or so clones, around four fifths of them seen only once. This CDR3 is 16 amino acids long. V lost 5 bases and J lost 0, with 14 bases in between. Germline CDR1 and CDR2: SEHNR and FQNEAQ (reference sequence). The source of this sequence is an elderly man with active or convalescent COVID-19. Sample: peripheral blood. The V and J genes are TRBV7-9 and TRBJ2-1, with D possibly matching TRBD2 (6 bases). The DNA of the CDR3 is TGTGCCAGCAGCGGGACCGGGGGAGGCTCCTACAATGAGCAGTTCTTC. Its translation is CASSGTGGGSYNEQFF.